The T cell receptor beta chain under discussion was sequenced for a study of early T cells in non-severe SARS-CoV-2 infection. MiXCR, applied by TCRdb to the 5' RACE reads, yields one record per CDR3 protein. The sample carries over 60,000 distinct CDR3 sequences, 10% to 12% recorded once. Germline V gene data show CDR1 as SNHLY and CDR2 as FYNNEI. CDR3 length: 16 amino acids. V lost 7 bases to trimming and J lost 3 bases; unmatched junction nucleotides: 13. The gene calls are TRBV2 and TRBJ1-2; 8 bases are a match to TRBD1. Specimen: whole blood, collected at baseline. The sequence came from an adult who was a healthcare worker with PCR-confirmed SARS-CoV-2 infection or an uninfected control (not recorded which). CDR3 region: CASTELGQGLYYGYTF. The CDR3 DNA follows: TGTGCCAGCACCGAGTTAGGACAGGGACTATACTATGGCTACACCTTC.